These 3 T cell receptor beta chains originate from one sample sequenced in a study of T cells in Graves' hyperthyroidism and ophthalmopathy. Template material for amplifying TCR beta CDR3 regions consisted of RNA transcripts. With the HTBI primer set, the TCR CDR3 went through a first round of RT-PCR. MiXCR, applied by TCRdb to the multiplex PCR reads, yields one record per CDR3 protein. In the table there are more than 450,000 distinct CDR3 sequences, around 15% of which are singletons. The sample taken for sequencing was blood. Every receptor here comes from a woman in her thirties or forties with Graves' hyperthyroidism.

This clonotype occurred many times. The rearrangement uses TRBV11-2 and TRBJ2-1; D might be TRBD2 (5 bases). V lost 2 bases, J lost 5 bases, and 13 bases lay in between. The germline V gene has CDR1 SGHAT and CDR2 FQNNGV. There are 15 residues in the CDR3. In DNA form, the CDR3 reads TGTGCCAGCAGCTTAAGACTAACGGTCGACAATGAGCAGTTCTTC. Amino acid sequence: CASSLRLTVDNEQFF.

This clonotype came up many times. V and J are TRBV3-1 and TRBJ2-1; weak D call: TRBD2 (6 bases). CDR1 is LGHDT, CDR2 YNNKEL, per germline (reference sequence). The CDR3 totals 16 residues. The ends were cut back, 0 bases at V and 4 bases at J, with 13 bases in the middle. The CDR3, as DNA: TGTGCCAGCAGCCAAGAACGGCTAGCGACTTACAATGAGCAGTTCTTC. Its translation is CASSQERLATYNEQFF.

Many counts were recorded for this clonotype. This chain connects TRBV4-1 to TRBJ2-7; the match to TRBD2 covers 9 bases. The germline V gene has CDR1 MGHRA and CDR2 YSYEKL. The CDR3 runs to 15 residues. Trimming took 4 bases from V and 4 from J; bases not matched to a gene: 8. The CDR3 sequence: CASSPVAGAVYEQYF. CDR3 sequence (DNA): TGCGCCAGCAGCCCCGTAGCGGGAGCGGTGTACGAGCAGTACTTC.